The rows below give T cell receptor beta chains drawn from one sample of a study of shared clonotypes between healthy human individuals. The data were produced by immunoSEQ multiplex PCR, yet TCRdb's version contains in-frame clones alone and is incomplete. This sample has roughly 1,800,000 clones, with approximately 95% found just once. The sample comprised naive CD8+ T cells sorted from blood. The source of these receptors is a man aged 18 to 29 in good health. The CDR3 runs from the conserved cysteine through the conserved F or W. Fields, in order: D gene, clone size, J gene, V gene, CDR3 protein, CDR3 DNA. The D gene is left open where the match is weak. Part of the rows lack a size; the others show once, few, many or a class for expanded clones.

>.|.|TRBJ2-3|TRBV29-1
CSVEGQGSDTQYF
TGCAGCGTTGAAGGGCAGGGCTCAGATACGCAGTATTTT
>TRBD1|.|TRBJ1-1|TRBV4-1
CASSQRGTGKDTEAFF
TGCGCCAGCAGCCAACGGGGGACAGGGAAGGACACTGAAGCTTTCTTT
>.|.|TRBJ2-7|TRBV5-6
CASSPRTGVYSEQYF
TGTGCCAGCAGCCCCCGGACGGGGGTTTATAGCGAGCAGTACTTC
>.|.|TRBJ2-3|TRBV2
CASSARGSGFTDTQYF
TGTGCCAGCAGTGCTAGAGGGTCAGGGTTCACAGATACGCAGTATTTT
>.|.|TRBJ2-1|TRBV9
CASSLDLHNVEQFF
TGTGCCAGCAGCCTAGACTTACACAACGTTGAGCAGTTCTTC
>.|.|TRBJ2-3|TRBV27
CASSTMDLGTDTQYF
TGTGCCAGCAGCACCATGGATCTGGGCACAGATACGCAGTATTTT
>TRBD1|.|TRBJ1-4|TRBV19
CASSIGQGAEKLFF
TGTGCCAGTAGTATTGGACAGGGGGCTGAAAAACTGTTTTTT
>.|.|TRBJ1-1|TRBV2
CASSDGQGDAFF
TGTGCCAGCAGTGATGGGCAGGGAGACGCTTTCTTT
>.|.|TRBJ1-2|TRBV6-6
CASSYSGGEPGYGYTF
TGTGCCAGCAGTTACTCCGGTGGGGAGCCTGGATATGGCTACACCTTC
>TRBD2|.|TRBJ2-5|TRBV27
CASSLRGGLAGEETQYF
TGTGCCAGCAGTTTGCGGGGTGGACTAGCGGGAGAAGAGACCCAGTACTTC
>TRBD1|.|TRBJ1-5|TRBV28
CASRDRVGNQPQHF
TGTGCCAGCAGGGACAGGGTAGGGAATCAGCCCCAGCATTTT
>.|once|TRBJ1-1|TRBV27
CASSLGGLTEAFF
TGTGCCAGCAGTTTGGGGGGCCTGACTGAAGCTTTCTTT
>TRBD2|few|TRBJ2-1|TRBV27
CASSPGTSGANEQFF
TGTGCCAGCAGTCCCGGGACTAGCGGGGCGAATGAGCAGTTCTTC
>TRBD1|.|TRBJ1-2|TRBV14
CASSDFQGAPGYTF
TGTGCCAGCAGCGACTTCCAGGGGGCGCCCGGCTACACCTTC
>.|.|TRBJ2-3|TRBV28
CASSLLDTYSTDTQYF
TGTGCCAGCAGTTTATTGGACACCTACAGCACAGATACGCAGTATTTT
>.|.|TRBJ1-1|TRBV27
CASSVLGGTEAFF
TGTGCCAGCAGTGTATTAGGGGGCACTGAAGCTTTCTTT
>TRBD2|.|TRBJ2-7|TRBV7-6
CASSLGAGGTYEQYF
TGTGCCAGCAGCTTAGGAGCGGGAGGCACCTACGAGCAGTACTTC
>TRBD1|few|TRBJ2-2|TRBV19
CASSITGGTGELFF
TGTGCCAGTAGTATCACAGGGGGGACCGGGGAGCTGTTTTTT
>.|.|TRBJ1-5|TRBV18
CASSPPGNQPQHF
TGTGCCAGCTCACCACCAGGGAATCAGCCCCAGCATTTT
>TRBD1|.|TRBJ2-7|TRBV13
CASSQGVSYEQYF
TGTGCCAGCAGCCAGGGGGTGTCCTACGAGCAGTACTTC
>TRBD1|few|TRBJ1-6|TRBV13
CASSGSGGWGSPLHF
TGTGCCAGCAGCGGATCAGGGGGTTGGGGTTCACCCCTCCACTTT
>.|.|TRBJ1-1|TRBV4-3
CASSQDWQGNTEAFF
TGCGCCAGCAGCCAAGATTGGCAGGGGAACACTGAAGCTTTCTTT
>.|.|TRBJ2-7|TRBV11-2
CASSFRAFSLEQYF
TGTGCCAGCAGCTTCCGTGCTTTTAGTCTCGAGCAGTACTTC
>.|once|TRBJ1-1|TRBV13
CASSLGTLLGAFF
TGTGCCAGCAGCCTGGGGACGCTTCTAGGAGCTTTCTTT
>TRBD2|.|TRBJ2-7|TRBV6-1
CASRSSGYYEQYF
TGTGCCAGCAGGTCTAGCGGATACTACGAGCAGTACTTC
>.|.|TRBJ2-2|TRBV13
CASSLRGVHTGELFF
TGTGCCAGCAGCTTAAGGGGGGTGCACACCGGGGAGCTGTTTTTT
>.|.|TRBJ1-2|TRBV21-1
CASSKCTGTDPLFYGYTF
TGTGCCAGCAGCAAATGCACCGGGACAGATCCTCTTTTCTATGGCTACACCTTC
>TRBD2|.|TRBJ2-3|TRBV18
CASSPVLAGDTDTQYF
TGTGCCAGCTCACCAGTACTAGCGGGGGACACAGATACGCAGTATTTT
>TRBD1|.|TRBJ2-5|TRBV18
CASSPPRLGQGGETQYF
TGTGCCAGCTCACCACCTAGATTGGGACAGGGAGGAGAGACCCAGTACTTC
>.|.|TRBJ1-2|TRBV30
CAWSVTGLLGYTF
TGTGCCTGGAGTGTAACAGGGTTATTAGGCTACACCTTC
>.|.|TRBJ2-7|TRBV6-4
CASSEEHYEQYF
TGTGCCAGCAGTGAAGAGCACTACGAGCAGTACTTC
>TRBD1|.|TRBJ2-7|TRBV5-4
CASSPWTGFQVEQYF
TGTGCCAGCAGCCCCTGGACAGGATTTCAGGTAGAGCAGTACTTC
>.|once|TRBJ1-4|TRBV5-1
CASSLVSYATNEKLFF
TGCGCCAGCAGCTTGGTATCGTACGCAACTAATGAAAAACTGTTTTTT
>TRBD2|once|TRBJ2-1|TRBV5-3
CARSKGLAGFNEQFF
TGTGCCAGAAGCAAGGGACTAGCGGGGTTCAATGAGCAGTTCTTC
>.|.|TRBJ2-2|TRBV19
CASSMVGLGGELFF
TGTGCCAGTAGTATGGTAGGGTTGGGCGGGGAGCTGTTTTTT
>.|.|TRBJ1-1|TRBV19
CASSISLAGSLGNTEAFF
TGTGCCAGTAGTATCAGTCTTGCAGGGAGTCTTGGGAACACTGAAGCTTTCTTT
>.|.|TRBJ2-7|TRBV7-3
CASSLASGIGYF
TGTGCCAGCAGCTTAGCCTCCGGGATTGGGTACTTC
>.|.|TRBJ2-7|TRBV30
CAWQGTFYEQYF
TGTGCCTGGCAGGGGACTTTTTACGAGCAGTACTTC
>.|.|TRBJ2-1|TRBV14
CASSQESGFDEQFF
TGTGCCAGCAGCCAAGAGTCAGGATTCGATGAGCAGTTCTTC
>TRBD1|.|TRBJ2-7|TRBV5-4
CASSTDLTGGEQYF
TGTGCCAGCAGCACCGATCTCACAGGGGGCGAGCAGTACTTC
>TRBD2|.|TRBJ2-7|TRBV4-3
CASSQDWTLAGTYEQYF
TGCGCCAGCAGCCAAGATTGGACGCTAGCGGGGACCTACGAGCAGTACTTC
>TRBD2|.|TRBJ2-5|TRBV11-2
CASSPWTSQETQYF
TGTGCCAGCAGCCCCTGGACTAGCCAAGAGACCCAGTACTTC
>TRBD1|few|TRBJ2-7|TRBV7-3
CASSLTGGPDYEQYF
TGTGCCAGCAGCTTAACAGGGGGCCCTGACTACGAGCAGTACTTC
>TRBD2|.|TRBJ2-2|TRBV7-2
CASSLLAGGLVELFF
TGTGCCAGCAGCTTACTAGCGGGGGGGCTGGTGGAGCTGTTTTTT
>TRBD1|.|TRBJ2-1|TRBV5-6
CASTPGTGLYEQFF
TGTGCCAGCACCCCCGGGACAGGCTTGTATGAGCAGTTCTTC
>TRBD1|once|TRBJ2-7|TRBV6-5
CASSDRQGRHEQYF
TGTGCCAGCAGTGATCGACAGGGACGGCACGAGCAGTACTTC
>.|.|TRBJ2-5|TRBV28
CASSFQSNQETQYF
TGTGCCAGCAGTTTTCAGTCGAACCAAGAGACCCAGTACTTC
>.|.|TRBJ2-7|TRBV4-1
CASSQDSVGSYEQYF
TGCGCCAGCAGCCAAGACTCTGTGGGTTCCTACGAGCAGTACTTC